This T cell receptor (beta chain) was profiled in a study of blood T cell repertoires in COVID-19. Study details: Researchers got acute and convalescent COVID-19 samples from the United States, Italy and Spain.

Adults between roughly 18 and 89 years of age took part from 20 to 25 US areas. Assignment of participants to cohorts was predicated upon participant-reported clinical history. Sequencing was performed with immunoSEQ multiplex PCR; in TCRdb, only in-frame clones are kept and a portion is missing. The sample has a few hundred thousand clones, 92% seen once. With V trimmed by 3 bases and J by 0 bases, 8 bases remained unmatched. From germline, CDR1 is SGHNT and CDR2 YYREEE (reference sequence). This CDR3 contains 16 residues. This rearrangement joins TRBV5-4 to TRBJ1-1; TRBD1 matches 7 bases. Sequencing was carried out using PBMCs or T cells enriched from blood (not recorded which). This TCR came from a woman aged 25 to 39 who had recovered from COVID-19. CDR3 residues: CASSSPTGTMNTEAFF. The CDR3 DNA follows: TGTGCCAGCAGCTCACCGACAGGGACCATGAACACTGAAGCTTTCTTT.